A single sample gave rise to the 30 T cell receptor beta chains below, sequenced in a study of blood T cell repertoires in COVID-19. Data came from immunoSEQ multiplex PCR; TCRdb stores just in-frame clones and leaves some out. The sample consists of approximately 200,000 clones, about nine tenths of them appearing once. Input material: peripheral blood. The source is a man in his 70s with acute or convalescent COVID-19.

In this sample, this clone turned up once. This chain links TRBV3-1 (or the pseudogene TRBV3-2) with TRBJ2-7; D might be TRBD2 (6 bases). Germline CDR1 and CDR2: LGHDT and YNNKEL (reference sequence). V shed 3 bases and J shed 5 bases, with 8 bases lying between them. This CDR3 contains 12 residues. The CDR3 DNA reads TGTGCCAGCAGCCAGGGGGGTAACGAGCAGTACTTC. This sequence encodes CASSQGGNEQYF.

The rearrangement uses TRBV9 and TRBJ1-5; the D is unclear. Germline values: CDR1 SGDLS, CDR2 YYNGEE. The CDR3 spans 15 residues. Trimming cost V 0 bases and J 4 bases, with 11 bases left between them. The CDR3 bases are TGTGCCAGCAGCGTAGGGGTTGGCGGGAATCAGCCCCAGCATTTT. Amino acid sequence: CASSVGVGGNQPQHF.

This clone was seen a few times. This rearrangement joins TRBV6-2 or TRBV6-3 to TRBJ2-6; D uncertain. This CDR3 contains 15 residues. Germline V gene lookup returns CDR1 MNHEY and CDR2 SVGEGT. V was pared by 0 bases and J by 5 bases, with 8 bases between. This CDR3 reads CASSYSLSWANVLTF. CDR3 bases: TGTGCCAGCAGTTACTCGTTAAGCTGGGCCAACGTCCTGACTTTC.

V usage is TRBV5-4 and J usage is TRBJ1-2; possible D gene TRBD1, 6 bases. This CDR3 comprises 14 residues. With 4 bases removed from V and 2 bases from J, the gap between germline ends came to 12 bases. Germline values: CDR1 SGHNT, CDR2 YYREEE (reference sequence). The DNA for the CDR3 is TGTGCCAGCAGCATTACAGGGTCCAACTATGGCTACACCTTC. It specifies CASSITGSNYGYTF.

The V call is TRBV2, the J call TRBJ2-7; maybe TRBD1 (6 bases). The V and J ends lost 7 bases and 7 bases respectively, with 20 bases between them. The CDR3 loop spans 14 amino acids. The germline gives CDR1 SNHLY, CDR2 FYNNEI. The CDR3 DNA sequence: TGTGCCAGCAAAATAGGACAGCCACCGTGGGAGCAGTACTTC. Protein sequence: CASKIGQPPWEQYF.

This clone appeared a single time. The CDR3 reads CASSLGPLRQEQYF. Written as DNA, the CDR3 is TGTGCCAGCAGCTTAGGCCCTCTTCGACAGGAGCAGTACTTC. The J gene is TRBJ2-7, the V gene TRBV7-2; the D gene is possibly TRBD1 (5 bases). The CDR3 totals 14 residues. V lost 1 base, J lost 7 bases, and 14 bases lay in between. Germline assignment: CDR1 SGHTA and CDR2 FQGNSA.

V gene TRBV4-3 combines with J gene TRBJ1-1; possibly TRBD1 for D (6 bases). CDR1 is LGHNA and CDR2 is YSLEER in the germline V gene. V lost 4 bases and J lost 4, with 13 bases in between. The CDR3 sequence is 14 residues long. The CDR3 coding sequence is TGCGCCAGCAGCCGAAACAGGGTGGTCACTGAAGCTTTCTTT. Amino acids: CASSRNRVVTEAFF.

The genes are TRBV10-3 and TRBJ2-1; 11 positions match TRBD2. The CDR3 totals 14 residues. V shed 8 bases and J 15 bases; nucleotides not matched to a gene: 15. Germline assignment: CDR1 ENHRY and CDR2 SYGVKD. The CDR3 sequence is CAIGGEASGRSRFF. The CDR3, as DNA: TGTGCCATCGGTGGTGAGGCTAGCGGGAGGAGTCGGTTCTTC.

The chain links TRBV19 to TRBJ2-1; 8 bases align to TRBD2. Germline CDR1 reads LNHDA; CDR2 reads SQIVND (reference sequence). V shed 4 bases, J shed 2 bases, and the junction held 4 bases outside the gene matches. CDR3 size: 15 residues. The CDR3, as DNA: TGTGCCAGTAGTAATTCAGCGGGGGCCTACAATGAGCAGTTCTTC. It encodes CASSNSAGAYNEQFF.

V and J are TRBV9 and TRBJ2-3; TRBD2 might be the D (6 bases). Trimming removed 4 bases at V and 4 bases at J, with 10 bases between. The length of the CDR3 is 13 residues. Germline V CDR1 and CDR2: SGDLS, YYNGEE. This CDR3 reads CASSRRGPDTQYF. The CDR3 coding sequence is TGTGCCAGCAGCCGGCGGGGCCCAGATACGCAGTATTTT.

The genes are TRBV24-1 and TRBJ1-2, with D possibly TRBD1 on 6 matching bases. This CDR3 is built from 13 residues. Germline CDR1 KGHDR, CDR2 SFDVKD. The ends were cut back, 4 bases at V and 4 bases at J, with 9 bases in the middle. CDR3 in amino acids: CATSETGGYGYTF. The CDR3 region has the DNA TGTGCCACCAGTGAGACAGGCGGCTATGGCTACACCTTC.

The chain couples TRBV7-8 to TRBJ1-5, with no clear D. Per the germline V gene, CDR1 is SGHVS and CDR2 is FQNEAQ. The CDR3 has 19 amino acids. Trimming removed 0 bases at V and 0 bases at J, with 18 bases between. DNA of the CDR3: TGTGCCAGCAGCTTAGCGATGGGAGCAGTGGTTTTTAGCAATCAGCCCCAGCATTTT. It encodes CASSLAMGAVVFSNQPQHF.

This sequence joins TRBV19 and TRBJ2-7, with D maybe TRBD2 (6 bases). V shed 4 bases and J shed 6 bases, with 16 bases lying between them. The CDR3 loop spans 14 amino acids. CDR1 and CDR2 from the germline V gene are LNHDA and SQIVND (reference sequence). This CDR3 reads CASSTGTRPLEQYF. As DNA, the CDR3 is TGTGCCAGTAGTACCGGGACTCGCCCCCTCGAGCAGTACTTC.

The gene calls are TRBV27 and TRBJ2-3; D perhaps matches TRBD2 (6 bases). V was trimmed by 2 bases and J by 10 bases, leaving 10 bases between them. This CDR3 has 12 residues. CDR1 is MNHEY, CDR2 SMNVEV, per germline (reference sequence). CDR3 DNA: TGTGCCAGCAGTTTAGGAGGGTCGGCGCAGTATTTT. This gives the protein CASSLGGSAQYF.

The rearrangement links TRBV28 to TRBJ2-7, with TRBD1 identical over 9 bases. CDR3 size: 16 residues. In germline, CDR1 is MDHEN, CDR2 SYDVKM. V was clipped by 1 base and J by 6 bases; unmatched bases: 10. The DNA for the CDR3 is TGTGCCAGCAGTTTATCCATACAGGGGGCGGTAAGCGAGCAGTACTTC. Translated, it gives CASSLSIQGAVSEQYF.

The chain recombines TRBV28 with TRBJ1-5; possibly TRBD1 for D (5 bases). V lost 3 bases to trimming and J lost 5 bases, with 14 bases between them. Germline V gives CDR1 MDHEN, CDR2 SYDVKM. The CDR3 loop spans 15 amino acids. The CDR3 here is CASSLGQGNYQPQHF. The CDR3 bases are TGTGCCAGCAGTTTGGGGCAGGGAAACTATCAGCCCCAGCATTTT.

The V gene is TRBV2, the J gene TRBJ2-7; unclear D gene. The germline V gene encodes CDR1 SNHLY and CDR2 FYNNEI. Trimming took 9 bases from V and 2 from J, leaving 11 bases between them. The CDR3 spans 12 residues. The DNA for the CDR3 is TGTGCCAGTACACAGTTGCCCTACGAGCAGTACTTC. This translates into CASTQLPYEQYF.

The J gene is TRBJ2-1, the V gene TRBV7-3; 7 bases line up with TRBD2. The CDR3 has 16 amino acids. Germline loops: CDR1 SGHTA, CDR2 FQGTGA. After removal of 6 bases from V and 2 bases from J, the junction contained 10 bases not matched to a gene. CDR3 residues: CASSLSGTAAYNEQFF. The CDR3 coding sequence is TGTGCCAGCAGTCTAAGCGGGACCGCAGCCTACAATGAGCAGTTCTTC.

The chain couples TRBV28 to TRBJ1-5; unclear D gene. The CDR3 runs to 12 residues. Trimming took 6 bases from V and 0 from J, leaving 3 bases between them. CDR1 MDHEN and CDR2 SYDVKM come from the germline V gene. CDR3: CASSYSNQPQHF. The CDR3 nucleotides are TGTGCCAGCAGCTATAGCAATCAGCCCCAGCATTTT.

Comments on this clone: Other DNA variants within this sample encode the same CDR3. V usage is TRBV9 and J usage is TRBJ2-2, with a weak D call TRBD1 (5 bases). This CDR3 comprises 12 residues. V lost 5 bases and J lost 4, with 6 bases in between. Per germline, CDR1 SGDLS and CDR2 YYNGEE. The DNA of the CDR3 is TGTGCCAGCAGAAGGGGCACCGGGGAGCTGTTTTTT. It translates to CASRRGTGELFF.

This clone was recorded once. The chain uses TRBV24-1 and TRBJ1-5; TRBD1 matches at 10 bases. Germline trimming cut 9 bases from V and 2 bases from J; bases unmatched to any gene: 0. CDR3 length: 13 residues. Germline CDR1 reads KGHDR; CDR2 reads SFDVKD. The CDR3 here is CATGTGGNQPQHF. The CDR3 bases are TGTGCCACCGGGACAGGGGGCAATCAGCCCCAGCATTTT.

V usage is TRBV19 and J usage is TRBJ2-7, with D tentatively TRBD1 (6 bases). V lost 5 bases, J lost 6 bases, and 20 bases lay in between. CDR1 is LNHDA and CDR2 is SQIVND in the germline V gene (reference sequence). This CDR3 has 15 residues. CDR3 residues: CASSYRVIPIGEQYF. As DNA, the CDR3 is TGTGCCAGTAGTTACAGGGTTATCCCGATAGGCGAGCAGTACTTC.

J is TRBJ2-3 and V is TRBV7-9; D not resolved. Trimming removed 0 bases from V and 1 base from J, with 11 bases in between. In germline, CDR1 is SEHNR, CDR2 FQNEAQ (reference sequence). The CDR3 has 16 amino acids. As DNA, the CDR3 is TGTGCCAGCAGCTTAGCGCTGACGGGTCGCACAGATACGCAGTATTTT. This encodes CASSLALTGRTDTQYF.

This clone was observed a single time. This chain uses TRBV21-1 with TRBJ1-5; TRBD1 was called by the table and not checked on the DNA. TRBV21-1 corresponds to a pseudogene. The CDR3 has 16 amino acids. The CDR3 DNA reads as TGTGCCAGCAGCGGACGGGACAGGCTGGGAGATCAGCCCCAGCATTTT. Translation gives CASSGRDRLGDQPQHF.

Comments on this clone: Mismatch with germline at one junction end may stem from a read error. The chain is built from TRBV7-9 and TRBJ1-4; D unresolved. CDR3 length: 12 amino acids. CDR1 and CDR2 from the germline V gene are SEHNR and FQNEAQ (reference sequence). CDR3 sequence: CASSYNYGESTF. CDR3 bases: TGTGCCAGCAGCTACAACTATGGGGAGAGTACGTTT.

Note on this clone: Other nucleotide sequences in the sample specify the same CDR3. The chain links TRBV18 to TRBJ1-5; 9 nucleotides align to TRBD1. Per germline, CDR1 KGHSH and CDR2 LQKENI. The CDR3 sequence is 15 residues long. Germline trimming cut 6 bases from V and 1 base from J; bases unmatched to any gene: 4. CDR3 loop: CASSPGTGSNQPQHF. The CDR3 coding sequence is TGTGCCAGCTCCCCCGGGACAGGGAGCAATCAGCCCCAGCATTTT.

V and J are TRBV6-6 and TRBJ2-7; 10 bases match TRBD1. V lost 6 bases, J lost 2 bases, and 4 bases stayed unmatched. The CDR3 length is 14 residues. CDR1 and CDR2 (germline): MNHNY, SVGAGI (reference sequence). CDR3 amino acids: CASSRGQGTYEQYF. As DNA, the CDR3 is TGTGCCAGCAGCAGGGGACAGGGGACCTACGAGCAGTACTTC.

The rearrangement uses TRBV18 and TRBJ1-2; 7 positions match TRBD1. V was pared by 4 bases and J by 5 bases, with 4 bases of the junction left unmatched. Germline CDR1 is KGHSH and CDR2 is LQKENI. This CDR3 contains 13 residues. CDR3 nucleotide sequence: TGTGCCAGCTCACATCCAGGGGGTTATGGCTACACCTTC. Translated: CASSHPGGYGYTF.

This sequence joins TRBV21-1 and TRBJ1-5; the table's D call of TRBD1 was not tested on the DNA. TRBV21-1 is a pseudogene locus. The CDR3 sequence is 19 residues long. DNA for the CDR3: TGTGCCAGCAGCACCGTGGGTCGCAGGGCCAACAATAGCAATCAGCCCCAGCATTTT. Amino acid sequence: CASSTVGRRANNSNQPQHF.

The chain employs TRBV12-3 or TRBV12-4 and TRBJ2-1; D is ambiguous. Trimming cost V 5 bases and J 15 bases, with 20 bases left between them. The CDR3 is 13 residues long. In nucleotides, the CDR3 is TGTGCCAGCAGTCCTACCCCCCAACACTACCTGTTCTTC. Its protein is CASSPTPQHYLFF.